The rows below give T cell receptor beta chains drawn from one sample of a study of spatial heterogeneity in lung cancer. A single record per CDR3 protein comes from TCRdb applying MiXCR to the 5' RACE reads. The profile shows approximately 52,000 distinct CDR3 sequences, more than 6.5% of them singletons. Sequencing was performed on PBMCs, taken at surgery. The receptors here all came from a female donor with early-stage non-small cell lung cancer. Each CDR3 is given with its conserved first and last residue. D genes are given only for firm matches. A row's size may be missing; if present it is once, few, many or a size class.

V	D	size	J	DNA	CDR3
TRBV7-2	.	few	TRBJ1-3	TGTGCCAGCAGCTTATCACTGAACACCATATATTTT	CASSLSLNTIYF
TRBV20-1	.	few	TRBJ1-1	TGCAGTGCTAGCCTTAGAAGAAGGGAACTTGAAGCTTTCTTT	CSASLRRRELEAFF
TRBV11-2	.	many	TRBJ2-3	TGTGCCAGCAGCTTAGCCCCTGATACGCAGTATTTT	CASSLAPDTQYF
TRBV29-1	TRBD2	many	TRBJ2-5	TGCAGCGCCATAGCGGGGGGCCCACCAGAGACCCAGTACTTC	CSAIAGGPPETQYF
TRBV3-1	.	.	TRBJ1-6	TGTGCCAGCAGCCAAGATGGACGGTTAACCTATAATTCACCCCTCCACTTT	CASSQDGRLTYNSPLHF
TRBV12-3/TRBV12-4	.	many	TRBJ2-3	TGTGCCAGCAGTTTGATGGGGGCAGATACGCAGTATTTT	CASSLMGADTQYF
TRBV10-3	.	.	TRBJ1-6	TGTGCCATCAGTCCCGAGAGGGACTTCGGTTCACCCCTCCACTTT	CAISPERDFGSPLHF
TRBV6-5	.	.	TRBJ2-1	TGTGCCAGCAGTCTAGCGTCCCCGCCCAATGAGCAGTTCTTC	CASSLASPPNEQFF
TRBV11-1	.	many	TRBJ2-7	TGTGCCAGCAGCTTACAGTGGAGCTCCTACGAGCAGTACTTC	CASSLQWSSYEQYF
TRBV7-2	TRBD2	medium-sized	TRBJ2-1	TGTGCCAGCAGCTTAGGGTGGACTAGCAATGAGCAGTTCTTC	CASSLGWTSNEQFF
TRBV29-1	TRBD1	many	TRBJ1-5	TGCAGCCACCGTAACGAGGGGGCTCGGGGTGATCAGCCCCAGCATTTT	CSHRNEGARGDQPQHF
TRBV7-2	.	.	TRBJ1-2	TGTGCCAGCAGCTTAGTGGGATATGGGGCTAACTATGGCTACACCTTC	CASSLVGYGANYGYTF
TRBV6-1	.	many	TRBJ2-3	TGTGCCAGCAGCCTCTACCAAGGCACAGATACGCAGTATTTT	CASSLYQGTDTQYF
TRBV7-2	.	many	TRBJ2-6	TGTGCCAGCAGCTTAGTTGGGGCCAACGTCCTGACTTTC	CASSLVGANVLTF
TRBV29-1	.	many	TRBJ1-2	TGCAGCGTTGATGGGGCCAGTGACCTCTCTGGCTACACCTTC	CSVDGASDLSGYTF
TRBV11-2	.	many	TRBJ1-1	TGTGCCAGCAGCTTTGGCCAAACTGAAGCTTTCTTT	CASSFGQTEAFF
TRBV5-1	.	many	TRBJ2-1	TGCGCCAGCAGCCAAGGGCGGGGCGCCCTGGGGAATGAGCAGTTCTTC	CASSQGRGALGNEQFF
TRBV5-1	.	few	TRBJ2-5	TGCGCCAGCAGCGAGCAAGCGGGTCAAGAGACCCAGTACTTC	CASSEQAGQETQYF
TRBV5-1	.	many	TRBJ1-2	TGCGCCAGCAGCTTGGCAACAGGAAATAGCTATGGCTACACCTTC	CASSLATGNSYGYTF
TRBV11-3	TRBD2	many	TRBJ2-5	TGTGCCAGCAGCTTAGGGACTAGCGTATGGGAGACCCAGTACTTC	CASSLGTSVWETQYF
TRBV6-5	.	many	TRBJ1-6	TGTGCCAGCTCTTCCGCGGGGGAGAATTCACCCCTCCACTTT	CASSSAGENSPLHF
TRBV12-3/TRBV12-4	.	few	TRBJ2-7	TGTGCCAGCAGTTTAGCAGGTCGGGGCTTC	CASSLAGRGF
TRBV4-1	TRBD1	many	TRBJ2-5	TGCGCCAGCAGCCACGCGGTAGGAGCCGGGACAGGGCAAGAGACCCAGTACTTC	CASSHAVGAGTGQETQYF
TRBV12-3/TRBV12-4	.	many	TRBJ1-2	TGTGCCAGCAACCAAAGAGGGGGATCTAACTATGGCTACACCTTC	CASNQRGGSNYGYTF
TRBV1	.	medium-sized	TRBJ2-1	TGCACCAGCAGCCAGCCCGACTGCTACAATGAGCAGTTCTTC	CTSSQPDCYNEQFF
TRBV27	.	.	TRBJ1-5	TGTGCCAGCAGTGTTAGATATAGCAATCAGCCCCAGCATTTT	CASSVRYSNQPQHF
TRBV29-1	.	many	TRBJ2-3	TGCAGCGTGAGGGGCGCCGGATCCACAGATACGCAGTATTTT	CSVRGAGSTDTQYF
TRBV3-1	TRBD1	many	TRBJ2-2	TGTGCCAGCAGCCAAGTACAGGGGGCGCCCACCGGGGAGCTGTTTTTT	CASSQVQGAPTGELFF
TRBV2	.	.	TRBJ1-3	TGTGCCACCACGGCAGGGATAGGAGGAAACACCATATATTTT	CATTAGIGGNTIYF
TRBV3-1	.	few	TRBJ2-5	TGTGCCAGCAGCCAACTCCCTTTGACCGAGACCCAGTACTTC	CASSQLPLTETQYF
TRBV5-1	TRBD1	few	TRBJ1-4	TGCGCCAGCAGCCAGGACAGGGCCGAAAAACTGTTTTTT	CASSQDRAEKLFF
TRBV4-2	.	many	TRBJ2-5	TGTGCCAGCAGCCAAGACGGGACTCCAAGTGGAGAGACCCAGTACTTC	CASSQDGTPSGETQYF
TRBV29-1	TRBD1	many	TRBJ2-4	TGCAGCGTTGGGACAGGTGGGGTTCAGTACTTC	CSVGTGGVQYF
TRBV6-5	TRBD2	few	TRBJ2-7	TGTGCCAGCAGTTATCGCGGGGGGGACCACGAGCAGTACTTC	CASSYRGGDHEQYF
TRBV5-1	TRBD2	many	TRBJ2-1	TGCGCCAGCAGCTTGGCGGTTGCGGGGGGTTTCGGAGAGCAGTTCTTC	CASSLAVAGGFGEQFF
TRBV12-3/TRBV12-4	.	many	TRBJ2-4	TGTGCCAGCAGTTTAAGGGGCACCGACATTCAGTACTTC	CASSLRGTDIQYF
TRBV5-4	TRBD1	.	TRBJ2-5	TGTGCCAGTTACCTTCAGGGGGTCCAAGAGACCCAGTACTTC	CASYLQGVQETQYF
TRBV11-2	TRBD1	.	TRBJ1-2	TGTGCCAGCAGCTTCGGGACAGGGAGCCCGATCATGGGCTACACCTTC	CASSFGTGSPIMGYTF
TRBV7-3	.	many	TRBJ1-1	TGTGCCAGCAGCCCATTCGACCGACCCACTGAAGCTTTCTTT	CASSPFDRPTEAFF
TRBV19	.	many	TRBJ2-5	TGTGCCAGTAGCTCAGACAGGCAAGAGACCCAGTACTTC	CASSSDRQETQYF
TRBV29-1	TRBD2	many	TRBJ2-1	TGCAGCGCCCCGCGGGGGGGGTCCTACAATGAGCAGTTCTTC	CSAPRGGSYNEQFF
TRBV5-1	TRBD1	many	TRBJ1-2	TGCGCCAGCAGCTCAATGGGACAGTCCTATGGCTACACCTTC	CASSSMGQSYGYTF